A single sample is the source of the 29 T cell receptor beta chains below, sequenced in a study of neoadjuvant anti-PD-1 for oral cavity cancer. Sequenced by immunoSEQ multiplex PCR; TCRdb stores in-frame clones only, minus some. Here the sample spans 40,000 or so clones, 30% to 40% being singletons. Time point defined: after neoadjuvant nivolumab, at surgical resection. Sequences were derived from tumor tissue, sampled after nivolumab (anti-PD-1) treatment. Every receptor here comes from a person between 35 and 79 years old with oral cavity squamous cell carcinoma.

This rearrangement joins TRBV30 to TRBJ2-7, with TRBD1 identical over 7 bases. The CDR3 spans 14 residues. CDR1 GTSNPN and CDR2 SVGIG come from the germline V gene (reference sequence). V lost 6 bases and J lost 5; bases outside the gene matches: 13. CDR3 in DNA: TGTGCCTGTACGTACCGGGACAGCCAGAACGAGCAGTACTTC. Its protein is CACTYRDSQNEQYF.

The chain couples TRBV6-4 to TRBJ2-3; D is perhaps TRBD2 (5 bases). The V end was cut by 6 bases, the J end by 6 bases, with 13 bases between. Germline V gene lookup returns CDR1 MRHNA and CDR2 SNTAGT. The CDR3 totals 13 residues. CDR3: CASRRRPGDTQYF. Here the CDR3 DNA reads TGTGCCAGCAGAAGGAGGCCTGGGGATACGCAGTATTTT.

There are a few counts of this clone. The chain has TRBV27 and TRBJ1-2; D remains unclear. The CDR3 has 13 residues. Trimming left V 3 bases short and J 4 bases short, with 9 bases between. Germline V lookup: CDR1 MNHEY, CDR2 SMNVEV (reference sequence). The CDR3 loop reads CASSLAPAYGYTF. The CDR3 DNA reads TGTGCCAGCAGTTTGGCCCCGGCCTATGGCTACACCTTC.

CDR3 in DNA: TGTGCCAGTATGTCGTTCAATCAGCCCCAGCATTTT. This translates into CASMSFNQPQHF. The V gene is TRBV19, the J gene TRBJ1-5; unclear D gene. The CDR3 totals 12 residues. In germline, CDR1 is LNHDA, CDR2 SQIVND (reference sequence). V lost 7 bases and J 3 bases, leaving 7 bases between the germline ends.

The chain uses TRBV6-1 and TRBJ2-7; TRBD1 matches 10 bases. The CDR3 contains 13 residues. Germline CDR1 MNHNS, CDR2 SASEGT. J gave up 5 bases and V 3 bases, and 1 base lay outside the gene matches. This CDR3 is CASSETGGNEQYF. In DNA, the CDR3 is TGTGCCAGCAGTGAGACAGGGGGCAACGAGCAGTACTTC.

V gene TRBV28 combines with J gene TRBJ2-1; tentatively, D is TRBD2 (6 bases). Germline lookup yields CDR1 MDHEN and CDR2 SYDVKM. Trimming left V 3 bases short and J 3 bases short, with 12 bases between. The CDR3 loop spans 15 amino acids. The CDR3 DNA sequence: TGTGCCAGCAGTTTTTTAGCGGCCCTCTACAATGAGCAGTTCTTC. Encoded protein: CASSFLAALYNEQFF.

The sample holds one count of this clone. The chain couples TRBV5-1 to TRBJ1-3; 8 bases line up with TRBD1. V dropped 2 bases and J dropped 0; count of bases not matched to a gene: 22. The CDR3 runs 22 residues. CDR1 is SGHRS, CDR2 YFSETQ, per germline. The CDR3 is CASSLKGPGQEAYNPSGNTIYF. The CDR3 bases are TGCGCCAGCAGCTTAAAGGGGCCGGGACAGGAGGCGTATAACCCCTCTGGAAACACCATATATTTT. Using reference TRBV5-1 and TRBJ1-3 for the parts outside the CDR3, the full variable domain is KAGVTQTPRYLIKTRGQQVTLSCSPISGHRSVSWYQQTPGQGLQFLFEYFSETQRNKGNFPGRFSGRQFSNSRSEMNVSTLELGDSALYLCASSLKGPGQEAYNPSGNTIYFGEGSWLTVV.

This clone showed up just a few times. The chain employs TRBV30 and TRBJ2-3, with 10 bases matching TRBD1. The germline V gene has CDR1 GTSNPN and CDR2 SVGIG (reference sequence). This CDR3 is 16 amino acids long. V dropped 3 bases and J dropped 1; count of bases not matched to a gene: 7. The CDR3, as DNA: TGTGCCTGGAGCCGACAGGGGGCGCGCGGCACAGATACGCAGTATTTT. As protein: CAWSRQGARGTDTQYF.

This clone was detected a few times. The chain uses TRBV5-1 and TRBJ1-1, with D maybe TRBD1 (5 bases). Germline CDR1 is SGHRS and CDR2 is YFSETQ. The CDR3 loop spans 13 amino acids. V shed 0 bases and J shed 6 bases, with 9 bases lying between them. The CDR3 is CASSLGDQAEAFF. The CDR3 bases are TGCGCCAGCAGCTTGGGGGACCAGGCTGAAGCTTTCTTT.

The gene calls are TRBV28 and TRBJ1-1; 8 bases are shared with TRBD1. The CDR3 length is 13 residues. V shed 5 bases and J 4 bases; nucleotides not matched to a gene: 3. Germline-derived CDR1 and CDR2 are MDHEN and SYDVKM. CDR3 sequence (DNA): TGTGCCAGCAGTATCGGACAGGGCACTGAAGCTTTCTTT. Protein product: CASSIGQGTEAFF.

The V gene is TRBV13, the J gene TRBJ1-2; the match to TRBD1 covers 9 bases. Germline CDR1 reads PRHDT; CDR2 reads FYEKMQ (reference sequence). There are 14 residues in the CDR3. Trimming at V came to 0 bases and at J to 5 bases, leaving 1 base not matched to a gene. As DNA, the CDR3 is TGTGCCAGCAGCTTAGGACAGGGGGCATATGGCTACACCTTC. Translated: CASSLGQGAYGYTF.

This CDR3 reads CASSPLSGKYEQYF. DNA for the CDR3: TGTGCCAGCAGTCCCCTAAGCGGCAAATACGAGCAGTACTTC. The chain joins TRBV4-2 to TRBJ2-7; D might be TRBD2 (5 bases). The CDR3 contains 14 residues. Germline V gene lookup returns CDR1 LGHNA and CDR2 YNFKEQ. V was trimmed by 6 bases and J by 4 bases, leaving 16 bases between them.

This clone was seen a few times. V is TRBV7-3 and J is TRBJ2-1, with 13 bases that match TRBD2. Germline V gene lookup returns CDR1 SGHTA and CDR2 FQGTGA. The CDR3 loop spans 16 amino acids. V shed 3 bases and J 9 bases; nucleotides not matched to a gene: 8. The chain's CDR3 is CASSFPGTSGTSEQFF. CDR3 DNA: TGTGCCAGCAGCTTCCCGGGGACTAGCGGGACTAGTGAGCAGTTCTTC.

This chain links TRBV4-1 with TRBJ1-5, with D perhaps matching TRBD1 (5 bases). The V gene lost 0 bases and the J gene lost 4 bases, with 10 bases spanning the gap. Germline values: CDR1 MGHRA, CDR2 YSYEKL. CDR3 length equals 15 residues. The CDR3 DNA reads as TGCGCCAGCAGCCAAGAGCCAGGGATAAATCAGCCCCAGCATTTT. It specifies CASSQEPGINQPQHF.

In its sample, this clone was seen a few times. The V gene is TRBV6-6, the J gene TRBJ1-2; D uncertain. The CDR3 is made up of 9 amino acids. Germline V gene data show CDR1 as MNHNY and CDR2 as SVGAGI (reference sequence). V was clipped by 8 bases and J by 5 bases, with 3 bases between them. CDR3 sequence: CASQYGYTF. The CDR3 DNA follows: TGTGCCAGCCAGTATGGCTACACCTTC.

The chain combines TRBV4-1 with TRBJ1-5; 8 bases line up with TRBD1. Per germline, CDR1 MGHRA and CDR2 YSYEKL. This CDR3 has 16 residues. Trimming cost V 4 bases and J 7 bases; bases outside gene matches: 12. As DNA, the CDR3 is TGCGCCAGCAGCCTCAAGACAGGGGTTGGGAACCAGCCCCAGCATTTT. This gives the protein CASSLKTGVGNQPQHF.

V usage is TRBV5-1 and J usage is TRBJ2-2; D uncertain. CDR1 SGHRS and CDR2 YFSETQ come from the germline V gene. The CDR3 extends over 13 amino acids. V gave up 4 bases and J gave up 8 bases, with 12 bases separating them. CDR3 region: CASSPNNGGELFF. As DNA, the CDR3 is TGCGCCAGCAGCCCAAACAATGGAGGGGAGCTGTTTTTT.

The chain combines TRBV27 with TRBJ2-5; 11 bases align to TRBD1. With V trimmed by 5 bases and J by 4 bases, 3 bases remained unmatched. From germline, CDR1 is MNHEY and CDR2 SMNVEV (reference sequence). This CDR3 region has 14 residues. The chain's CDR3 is CASSRDRGLETQYF. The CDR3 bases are TGTGCCAGCAGTAGGGACAGGGGGTTAGAGACCCAGTACTTC.

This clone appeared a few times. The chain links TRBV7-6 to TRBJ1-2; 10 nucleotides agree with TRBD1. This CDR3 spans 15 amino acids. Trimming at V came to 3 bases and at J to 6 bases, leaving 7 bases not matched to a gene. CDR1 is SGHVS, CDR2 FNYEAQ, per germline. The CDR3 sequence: CASSFKDRGFDGYTF. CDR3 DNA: TGTGCCAGCAGCTTCAAGGACAGGGGGTTCGATGGCTACACCTTC.

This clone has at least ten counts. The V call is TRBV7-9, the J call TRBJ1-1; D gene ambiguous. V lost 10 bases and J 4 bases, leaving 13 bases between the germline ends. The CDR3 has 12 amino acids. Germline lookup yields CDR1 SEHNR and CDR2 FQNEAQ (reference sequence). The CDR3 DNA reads TGTGCCACCCGCCTTGGTGGCACTGAAGCTTTCTTT. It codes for CATRLGGTEAFF.

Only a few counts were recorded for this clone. The CDR3 sequence is CASNGGVGEQYF. The CDR3 DNA follows: TGTGCCAGCAATGGGGGGGTTGGCGAGCAGTACTTC. The rearrangement links TRBV2 to TRBJ2-7; 7 bases are shared with TRBD2. Trimming cost V 7 bases and J 6 bases; bases outside gene matches: 6. This CDR3 region has 12 residues. Germline-derived CDR1 and CDR2 are SNHLY and FYNNEI.

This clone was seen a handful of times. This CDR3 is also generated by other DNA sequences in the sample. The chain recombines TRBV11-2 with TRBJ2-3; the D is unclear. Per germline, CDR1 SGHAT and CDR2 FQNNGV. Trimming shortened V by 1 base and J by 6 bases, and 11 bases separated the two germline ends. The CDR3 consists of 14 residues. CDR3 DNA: TGTGCCAGCAGCTTAGGTACTCCCAGGGATACGCAGTATTTT. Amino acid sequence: CASSLGTPRDTQYF. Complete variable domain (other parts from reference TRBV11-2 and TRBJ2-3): EAGVAQSPRYKIIEKRQSVAFWCNPISGHATLYWYQQILGQGPKLLIQFQNNGVVDDSQLPKDRFSAERLKGVDSTLKIQPAKLEDSAVYLCASSLGTPRDTQYFGPGTRLTVL.

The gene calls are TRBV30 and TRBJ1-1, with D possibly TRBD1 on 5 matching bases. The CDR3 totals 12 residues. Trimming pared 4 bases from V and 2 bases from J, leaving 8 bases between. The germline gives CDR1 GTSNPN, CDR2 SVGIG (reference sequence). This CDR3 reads CAWKRGNTEAFF. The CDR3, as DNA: TGTGCCTGGAAGAGGGGAAACACTGAAGCTTTCTTT. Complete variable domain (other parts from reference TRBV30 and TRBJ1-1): SQTIHQWPATLVQPVGSPLSLECTVEGTSNPNLYWYRQAAGRGLQLLFYSVGIGQISSEVPQNLSASRPQDRQFILSSKKLLLSDSGFYLCAWKRGNTEAFFGQGTRLTVV.

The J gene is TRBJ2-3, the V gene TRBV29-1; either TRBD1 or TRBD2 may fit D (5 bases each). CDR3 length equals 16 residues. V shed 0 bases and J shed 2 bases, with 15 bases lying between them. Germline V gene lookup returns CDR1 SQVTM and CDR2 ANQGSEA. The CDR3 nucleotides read TGCAGCGTTGAAGACGCTGGGGGAAGGTTCACAGATACGCAGTATTTT. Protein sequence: CSVEDAGGRFTDTQYF.

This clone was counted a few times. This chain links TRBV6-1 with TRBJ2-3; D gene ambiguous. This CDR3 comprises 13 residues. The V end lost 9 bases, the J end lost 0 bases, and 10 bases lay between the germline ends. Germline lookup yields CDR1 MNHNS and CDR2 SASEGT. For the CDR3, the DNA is TGTGCCAGTACAGAGTCTAGCACAGATACGCAGTATTTT. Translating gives CASTESSTDTQYF.

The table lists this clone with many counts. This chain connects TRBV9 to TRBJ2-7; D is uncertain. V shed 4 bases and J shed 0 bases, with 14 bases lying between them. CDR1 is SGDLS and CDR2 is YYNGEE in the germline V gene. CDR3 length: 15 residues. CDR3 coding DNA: TGTGCCAGCAGCCCCACGGCAAGGAGCTCCTACGAGCAGTACTTC. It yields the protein CASSPTARSSYEQYF.

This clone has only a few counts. The CDR3: CSAKDIVHQFF. DNA of the CDR3: TGCAGTGCTAAGGACATTGTACACCAGTTCTTC. This sequence joins TRBV20-1 and TRBJ2-1; TRBD1 might be the D (5 bases). The ends were cut back, 4 bases at V and 13 bases at J, with 14 bases in the middle. In germline, CDR1 is DFQATT, CDR2 SNEGSKA (reference sequence). This CDR3 has 11 residues.

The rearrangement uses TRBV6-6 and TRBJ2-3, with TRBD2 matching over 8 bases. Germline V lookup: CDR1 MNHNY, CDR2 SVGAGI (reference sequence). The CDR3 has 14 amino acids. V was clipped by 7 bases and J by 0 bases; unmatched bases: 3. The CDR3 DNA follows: TGTGCCAGCAACAGCGGGGGTAGCACAGATACGCAGTATTTT. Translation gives CASNSGGSTDTQYF.

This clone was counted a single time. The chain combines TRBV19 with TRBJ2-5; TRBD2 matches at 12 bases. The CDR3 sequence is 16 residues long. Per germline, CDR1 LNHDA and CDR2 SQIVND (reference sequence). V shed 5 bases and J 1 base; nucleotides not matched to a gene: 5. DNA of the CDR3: TGTGCCAGTAGTCCCCGGACTAGCGGGGCCCAAGAGACCCAGTACTTC. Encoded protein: CASSPRTSGAQETQYF.